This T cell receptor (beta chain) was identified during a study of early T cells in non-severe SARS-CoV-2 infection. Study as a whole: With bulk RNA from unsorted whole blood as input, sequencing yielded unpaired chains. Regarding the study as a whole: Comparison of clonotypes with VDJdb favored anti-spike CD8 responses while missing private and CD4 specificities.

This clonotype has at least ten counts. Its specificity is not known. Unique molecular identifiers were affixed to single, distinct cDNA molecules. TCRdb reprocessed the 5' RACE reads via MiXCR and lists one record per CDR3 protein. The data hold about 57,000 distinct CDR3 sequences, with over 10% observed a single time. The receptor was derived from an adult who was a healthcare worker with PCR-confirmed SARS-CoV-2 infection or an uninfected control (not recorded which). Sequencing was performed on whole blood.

CDR3 in amino acids: CASSLLPFRSPLHF. DNA for the CDR3: TGCGCCAGCAGCTTGCTCCCCTTCAGATCACCCCTCCACTTT. The chain links TRBV5-1 to TRBJ1-6; no firm D call. Germline V gene sequence: CDR1 SGHRS, CDR2 YFSETQ. Trimming shortened V by 1 base and J by 10 bases, and 12 bases separated the two germline ends. There are 14 residues in the CDR3.